Sequencing of this TCR beta chain was carried out in a study of response to subunit inactivated influenza vaccine (dated by TCRdb to the late 2010s). Notes on the research overall: Deep quantitative profiling of the T cell receptor repertoire was used in the study to follow responses to a trivalent subunit inactivated influenza vaccine.

Results the study describes overall, beyond this receptor: The authors proposed that each seasonal influenza vaccination may bring in only a limited number of new T cells.

The germline ends are 14 bases apart after V is trimmed by 3 bases and J by 1 base. The CDR3 measures 16 amino acids from cysteine to phenylalanine. The only DNA kept is the CDR3, 48 bases in frame from the first base. Taken from the germline V gene, the CDR1 and CDR2 loops are MDHEN and SYDVKM. The library came from RT-PCR. Sequenced using an Illumina HiSeq 2500. TCRdb itself trimmed the public reads at Q25 with fastp, ran MiXCR and retained productive beta chains. Rows with a matching CDR3 protein are joined into one entry that keeps the most common DNA and genes. The sample contains roughly 780,000 distinct CDR3 sequences, approximately 17% of them found a single time. Roughly 11% of the sample belongs to the ten largest clones. Remarks on this clonotype: What this receptor recognizes is not known. No base quality values were provided; no much bigger clone lies one nucleotide off.

The rearrangement joined TRBV28 to TRBJ2-3, with TRBD1 as a weak D call on 5 bases. The sequences come from PBMCs from blood, collected about 5 days after vaccination. The TCR sequence derives from a man aged 45-65 years who received an inactivated influenza vaccine. Donor details come from another sample of the same person, matched by shared clones. The CDR3 protein is CASSFGHGGGTDTQYF. The nucleotide sequence is TGTGCCAGCAGTTTCGGACACGGTGGGGGCACAGATACGCAGTATTTT.